This TCR beta chain was found in a study of OX40 agonist ivuxolimab in advanced cancers. Turning to the study itself: Ivuxolimab, which patients received intravenously every 2 weeks, was dosed at 0.01 to 10 mg/kg.

The method was immunoSEQ multiplex PCR; TCRdb's version includes in-frame clones alone and lacks a portion of them. The repertoire holds approximately 99,000 clones, 91% seen once, with over 0.6% in the top ten. The CDR3 is 12 residues long. Germline CDR1 is SEHNR and CDR2 is FQNEAQ (reference sequence). Between the trimmed V and J ends, which lost 5 bases and 8 bases, there was a span of 12 bases. Source: CD4+ or CD8+ T cells sorted from blood, taken in a trial of the OX40 agonist ivuxolimab. This receptor was taken from an adult with an advanced solid tumor such as melanoma, head and neck, liver or kidney cancer. The genes are TRBV7-9 and TRBJ1-2; D remains unclear. CDR3 in amino acids: CASSPPGGGYTF. CDR3 nucleotides: TGTGCCAGCAGCCCCCCCGGAGGGGGCTACACCTTC.